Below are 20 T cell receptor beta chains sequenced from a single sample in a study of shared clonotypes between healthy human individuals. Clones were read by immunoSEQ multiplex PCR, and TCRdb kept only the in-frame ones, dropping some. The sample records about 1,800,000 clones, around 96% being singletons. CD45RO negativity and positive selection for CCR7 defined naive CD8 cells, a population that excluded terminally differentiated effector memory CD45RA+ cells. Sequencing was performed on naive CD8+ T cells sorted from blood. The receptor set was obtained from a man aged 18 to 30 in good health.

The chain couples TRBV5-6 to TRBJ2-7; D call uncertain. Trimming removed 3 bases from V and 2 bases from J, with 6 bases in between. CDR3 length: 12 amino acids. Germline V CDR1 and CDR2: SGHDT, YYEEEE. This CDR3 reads CASSSLAYEQYF. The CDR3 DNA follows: TGTGCCAGCAGCTCCTTAGCCTACGAGCAGTACTTC. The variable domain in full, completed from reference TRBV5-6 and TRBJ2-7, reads DAGVTQSPTHLIKTRGQQVTLRCSPKSGHDTVSWYQQALGQGPQFIFQYYEEEERQRGNFPDRFSGHQFPNYSSELNVNALLLGDSALYLCASSSLAYEQYFGPGTRLTVT.

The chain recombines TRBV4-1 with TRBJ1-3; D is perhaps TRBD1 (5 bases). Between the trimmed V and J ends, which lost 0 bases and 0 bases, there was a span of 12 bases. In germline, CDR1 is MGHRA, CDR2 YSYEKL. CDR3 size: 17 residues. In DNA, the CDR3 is TGCGCCAGCAGCCAAGAGGGGGGAGGATACTCTGGAAACACCATATATTTT. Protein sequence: CASSQEGGGYSGNTIYF.

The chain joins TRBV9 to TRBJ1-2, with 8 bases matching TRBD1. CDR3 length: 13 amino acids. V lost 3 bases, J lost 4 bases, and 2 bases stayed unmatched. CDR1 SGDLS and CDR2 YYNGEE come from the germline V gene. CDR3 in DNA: TGTGCCAGCAGCGGGACAGGGCTCTATGGCTACACCTTC. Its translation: CASSGTGLYGYTF.

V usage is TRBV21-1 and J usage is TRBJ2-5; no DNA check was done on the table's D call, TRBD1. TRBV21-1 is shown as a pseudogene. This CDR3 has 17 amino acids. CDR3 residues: CASSKGTGRRSQETQYF. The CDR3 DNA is TGTGCCAGCAGCAAGGGAACAGGGAGACGATCCCAAGAGACCCAGTACTTC.

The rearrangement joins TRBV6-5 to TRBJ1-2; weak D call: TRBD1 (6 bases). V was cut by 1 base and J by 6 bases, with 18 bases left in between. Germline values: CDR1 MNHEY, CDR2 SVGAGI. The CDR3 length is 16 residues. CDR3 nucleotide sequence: TGTGCCAGCAGTTACTTTGTTGGGGAGGGGGTTAATGGCTACACCTTC. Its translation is CASSYFVGEGVNGYTF.

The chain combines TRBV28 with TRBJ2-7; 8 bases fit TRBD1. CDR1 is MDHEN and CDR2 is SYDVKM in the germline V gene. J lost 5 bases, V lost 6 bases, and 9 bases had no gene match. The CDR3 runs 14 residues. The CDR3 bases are TGTGCCAGCAGCCCGGACAGGGCGGGTGACGAGCAGTACTTC. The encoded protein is CASSPDRAGDEQYF.

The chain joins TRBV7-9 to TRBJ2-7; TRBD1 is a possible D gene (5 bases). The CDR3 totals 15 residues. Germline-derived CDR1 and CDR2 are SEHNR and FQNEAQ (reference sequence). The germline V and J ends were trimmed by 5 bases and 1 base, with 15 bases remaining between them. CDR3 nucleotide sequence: TGTGCCAGCAGCCAGGCCACAGGCCTATCCTACGAGCAGTACTTC. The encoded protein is CASSQATGLSYEQYF.

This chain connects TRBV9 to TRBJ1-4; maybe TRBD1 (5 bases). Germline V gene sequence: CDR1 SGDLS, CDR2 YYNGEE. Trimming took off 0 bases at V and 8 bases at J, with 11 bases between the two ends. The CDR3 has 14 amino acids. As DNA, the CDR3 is TGTGCCAGCAGCGTAGGAGTAGGGGACGAAAAACTGTTTTTT. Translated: CASSVGVGDEKLFF.

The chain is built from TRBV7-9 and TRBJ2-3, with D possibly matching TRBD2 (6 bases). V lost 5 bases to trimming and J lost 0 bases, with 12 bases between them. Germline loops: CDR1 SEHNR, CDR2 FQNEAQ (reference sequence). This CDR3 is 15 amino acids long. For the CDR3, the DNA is TGTGCCAGCAGCCCTAAAAGCGGGAGCACAGATACGCAGTATTTT. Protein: CASSPKSGSTDTQYF.

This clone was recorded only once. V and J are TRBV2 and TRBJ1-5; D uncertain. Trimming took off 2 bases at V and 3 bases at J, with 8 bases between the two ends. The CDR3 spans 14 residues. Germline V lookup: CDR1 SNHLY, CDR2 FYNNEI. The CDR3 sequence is CASSELGPNQPQHF. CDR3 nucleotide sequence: TGTGCCAGCAGTGAATTAGGACCCAATCAGCCCCAGCATTTT.

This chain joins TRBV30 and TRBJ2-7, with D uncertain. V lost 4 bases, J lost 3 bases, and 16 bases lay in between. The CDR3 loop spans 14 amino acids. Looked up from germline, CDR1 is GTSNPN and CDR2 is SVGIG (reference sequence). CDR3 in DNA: TGTGCCTGGAACTGGAACGGCCCAAACTACGAGCAGTACTTC. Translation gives CAWNWNGPNYEQYF.

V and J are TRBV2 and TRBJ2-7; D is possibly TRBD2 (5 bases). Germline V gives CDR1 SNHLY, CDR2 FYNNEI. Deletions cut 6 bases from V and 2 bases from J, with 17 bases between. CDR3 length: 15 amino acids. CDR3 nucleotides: TGTGCCAGCAGGGGCTCGGGGTTCCCCCCCTACGAGCAGTACTTC. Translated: CASRGSGFPPYEQYF.

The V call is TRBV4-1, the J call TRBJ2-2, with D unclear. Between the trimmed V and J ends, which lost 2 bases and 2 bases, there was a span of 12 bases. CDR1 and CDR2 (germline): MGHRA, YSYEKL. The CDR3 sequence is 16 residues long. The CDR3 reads CASSQIRISNTGELFF. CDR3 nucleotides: TGCGCCAGCAGCCAAATAAGGATTTCCAACACCGGGGAGCTGTTTTTT.

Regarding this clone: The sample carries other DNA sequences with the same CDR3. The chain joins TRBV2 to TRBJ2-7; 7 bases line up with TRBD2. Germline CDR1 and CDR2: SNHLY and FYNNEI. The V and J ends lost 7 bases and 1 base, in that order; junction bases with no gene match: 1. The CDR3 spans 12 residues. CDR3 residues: CASMGGSYEQYF. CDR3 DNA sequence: TGTGCCAGCATGGGGGGGTCCTACGAGCAGTACTTC.

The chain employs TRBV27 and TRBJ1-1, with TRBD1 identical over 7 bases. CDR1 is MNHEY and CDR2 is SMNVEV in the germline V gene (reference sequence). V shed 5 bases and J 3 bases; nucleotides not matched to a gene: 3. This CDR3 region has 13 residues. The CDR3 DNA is TGTGCCAGCAGTGAAACAGGGGACACTGAAGCTTTCTTT. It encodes CASSETGDTEAFF.

The CDR3 region has the DNA TGCGCCAGCAGCCAAATCGGGCAGGGGGCGAACTATGGCTACACCTTC. This translates into CASSQIGQGANYGYTF. The J gene is TRBJ1-2, the V gene TRBV4-1; 8 nucleotides agree with TRBD1. This CDR3 has 16 amino acids. Germline V gives CDR1 MGHRA, CDR2 YSYEKL. After removal of 2 bases from V and 2 bases from J, the junction contained 7 bases not matched to a gene.

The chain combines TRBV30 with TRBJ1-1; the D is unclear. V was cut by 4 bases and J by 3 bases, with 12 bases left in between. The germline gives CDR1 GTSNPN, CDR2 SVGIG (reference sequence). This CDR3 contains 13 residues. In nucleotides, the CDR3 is TGTGCCTGGACCCCAGTTTCCCACACTGAAGCTTTCTTT. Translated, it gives CAWTPVSHTEAFF. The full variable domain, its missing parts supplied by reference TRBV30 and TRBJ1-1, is SQTIHQWPATLVQPVGSPLSLECTVEGTSNPNLYWYRQAAGRGLQLLFYSVGIGQISSEVPQNLSASRPQDRQFILSSKKLLLSDSGFYLCAWTPVSHTEAFFGQGTRLTVV.

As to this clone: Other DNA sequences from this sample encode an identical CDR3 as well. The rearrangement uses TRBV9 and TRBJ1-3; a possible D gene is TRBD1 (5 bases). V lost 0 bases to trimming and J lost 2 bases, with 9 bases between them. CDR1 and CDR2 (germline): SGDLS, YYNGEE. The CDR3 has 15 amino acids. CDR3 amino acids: CASSVAPGPGNTIYF. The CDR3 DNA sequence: TGTGCCAGCAGCGTAGCCCCAGGGCCTGGAAACACCATATATTTT. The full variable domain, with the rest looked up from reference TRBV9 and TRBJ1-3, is DSGVTQTPKHLITATGQRVTLRCSPRSGDLSVYWYQQSLDQGLQFLIQYYNGEERAKGNILERFSAQQFPDLHSELNLSSLELGDSALYFCASSVAPGPGNTIYFGEGSWLTVV.

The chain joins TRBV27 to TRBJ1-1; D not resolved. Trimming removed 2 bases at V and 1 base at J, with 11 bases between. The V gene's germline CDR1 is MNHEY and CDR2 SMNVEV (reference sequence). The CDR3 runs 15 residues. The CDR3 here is CASSLMNLQNTEAFF. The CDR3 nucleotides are TGTGCCAGCAGTTTAATGAACCTCCAGAACACTGAAGCTTTCTTT.

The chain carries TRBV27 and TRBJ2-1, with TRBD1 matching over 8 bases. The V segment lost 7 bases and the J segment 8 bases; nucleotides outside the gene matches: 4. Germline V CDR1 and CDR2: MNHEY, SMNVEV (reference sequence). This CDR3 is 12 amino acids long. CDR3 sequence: CASTTGGYEQFF. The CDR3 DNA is TGTGCCAGCACCACAGGGGGGTATGAGCAGTTCTTC.